These 27 T cell receptor beta chains were sequenced from one sample in a study of blood T cell repertoires in COVID-19. Libraries were prepared by immunoSEQ multiplex PCR; TCRdb keeps only in-frame clonotypes and omits some of them. The table has roughly 400,000 clones, about nine tenths seen once. The sequencing input was PBMCs or T cells enriched from blood (not recorded which). The receptors come from a young man who had recovered from COVID-19.

The chain is built from TRBV6-5 and TRBJ1-6; D may be TRBD1 (5 bases). Trimming cost V 0 bases and J 9 bases, with 15 bases left between them. The CDR3 sequence is 16 residues long. The germline CDR1 and CDR2 sequences are MNHEY and SVGAGI. The CDR3, as DNA: TGTGCCAGCAGTTACTCGGGGCCGACGGGGGGTTCACCCCTCCACTTT. The encoded protein is CASSYSGPTGGSPLHF.

This chain links TRBV6-1 with TRBJ2-3, with 8 bases that match TRBD2. V was clipped by 3 bases and J by 1 base; unmatched bases: 0. The CDR3 is 14 residues long. The germline gives CDR1 MNHNS, CDR2 SASEGT. CDR3 nucleotides: TGTGCCAGCAGTGAGCGGGGGGGCACAGATACGCAGTATTTT. The encoded protein is CASSERGGTDTQYF.

The CDR3 DNA reads TGTGCCAGTAGCAGTGGGGGGTCCGGAACTAATGAAAAACTGTTTTTT. The encoded protein is CASSSGGSGTNEKLFF. The chain joins TRBV19 to TRBJ1-4; tentative D call: TRBD1 (5 bases). The CDR3 loop spans 16 amino acids. Between the trimmed V and J ends, which lost 6 bases and 1 base, there was a span of 15 bases. Germline V lookup: CDR1 LNHDA, CDR2 SQIVND (reference sequence).

The CDR3 region is CATSDRWNTEAFF. The CDR3, as DNA: TGTGCCACCAGTGATCGGTGGAACACTGAAGCTTTCTTT. The chain joins TRBV24-1 to TRBJ1-1; D gene unclear. Germline-derived CDR1 and CDR2 are KGHDR and SFDVKD. The CDR3 spans 13 residues. The V end was cut by 3 bases, the J end by 1 base, with 5 bases between.

This clone is a singleton in its sample. For the CDR3, the DNA is TGTGCCAGACCCGGGGGGACATCCGGAAACACCATATATTTT. Encoded protein: CARPGGTSGNTIYF. The V gene is TRBV6-5, the J gene TRBJ1-3; D is possibly TRBD1 (6 bases). V was trimmed by 9 bases and J by 4 bases, leaving 16 bases between them. The germline gives CDR1 MNHEY, CDR2 SVGAGI. The CDR3 runs to 14 residues.

Points on this clone: Other nucleotide sequences from this sample produce the same CDR3. The J gene is TRBJ1-3, the V gene TRBV5-1, with no clear D. The length of the CDR3 is 15 residues. The V end was cut by 0 bases, the J end by 0 bases, with 7 bases between. Looked up from germline, CDR1 is SGHRS and CDR2 is YFSETQ. CDR3 nucleotides: TGCGCCAGCAGCTTGGAACTCGTCTCTGGAAACACCATATATTTT. The encoded protein is CASSLELVSGNTIYF.

This chain uses TRBV6-5 with TRBJ2-7, with 7 bases matching TRBD2. The V gene's germline CDR1 is MNHEY and CDR2 SVGAGI. The CDR3 loop spans 15 amino acids. The trim removed 2 bases at V and 0 bases at J, leaving 4 bases unmatched. The CDR3 is CASSYGAGDSYEQYF. CDR3 sequence (DNA): TGTGCCAGCAGTTACGGTGCGGGAGACTCCTACGAGCAGTACTTC.

The rearrangement uses TRBV3-1 (or the pseudogene TRBV3-2) and TRBJ1-1, with D possibly TRBD1 on 6 matching bases. V was shortened by 6 bases and J by 1 base, with 12 bases between the two germline ends. CDR1 is LGHDT, CDR2 YNNKEL, per germline (reference sequence). This CDR3 has 14 residues. The CDR3 DNA is TGTGCCAGCAGTGCCGGGACATCGAACACTGAAGCTTTCTTT. Translation: CASSAGTSNTEAFF.

This chain connects TRBV5-4 to TRBJ1-2, with TRBD1 matching over 8 bases. V shed 4 bases and J 1 base; nucleotides not matched to a gene: 6. CDR3 size: 15 residues. Germline V lookup: CDR1 SGHNT, CDR2 YYREEE (reference sequence). CDR3 residues: CASSTPTGGNYGYTF. DNA for the CDR3: TGTGCCAGCAGCACTCCAACAGGGGGTAACTATGGCTACACCTTC.

The rearrangement joins TRBV2 to TRBJ2-7, with TRBD1 identical over 8 bases. CDR1 SNHLY and CDR2 FYNNEI come from the germline V gene. The V gene end was trimmed by 4 bases and the J gene end by 5 bases; junction bases not matched to a gene: 4. This CDR3 region has 13 residues. CDR3 coding DNA: TGTGCCAGCAGTGGGACAGGGAATCACGAGCAGTACTTC. Encoded protein: CASSGTGNHEQYF.

In DNA form, the CDR3 reads TGTGCCAGCACCGGGGTTATAGCTAACTATGGCTACACCTTC. The encoded protein is CASTGVIANYGYTF. This chain uses TRBV2 with TRBJ1-2; no clear D gene. Trimming took 7 bases from V and 0 from J, leaving 12 bases between them. Germline V gives CDR1 SNHLY, CDR2 FYNNEI. The CDR3 spans 14 residues.

V gene TRBV24-1 combines with J gene TRBJ1-5; D may be TRBD1 (6 bases). This CDR3 is 14 amino acids long. CDR1 and CDR2 (germline): KGHDR, SFDVKD. V lost 8 bases and J lost 3, with 13 bases in between. The chain's CDR3 is CATTSDSLNQPQHF. The CDR3 DNA is TGTGCCACCACTTCGGACAGCCTCAATCAGCCCCAGCATTTT.

The V call is TRBV19, the J call TRBJ1-5, with D maybe TRBD1 (6 bases). Trimming left V 1 base short and J 4 bases short, with 17 bases between. This CDR3 has 17 residues. CDR1 and CDR2 from the germline V gene are LNHDA and SQIVND (reference sequence). The CDR3 bases are TGTGCCAGTAGTATAGTTTACGGAACCCAGGGGAATCAGCCCCAGCATTTT. Its translation is CASSIVYGTQGNQPQHF.

The chain uses TRBV5-6 and TRBJ2-1; 12 bases match TRBD2. Germline CDR1 and CDR2: SGHDT and YYEEEE. This CDR3 has 16 amino acids. V dropped 5 bases and J dropped 9; count of bases not matched to a gene: 12. DNA of the CDR3: TGTGCCAGCAGTTCTAGCGGGGGGGCGACCATCGGTGAGCAGTTCTTC. Translated, it gives CASSSSGGATIGEQFF.

The chain recombines TRBV5-1 with TRBJ1-4; 8 bases align to TRBD1. Per germline, CDR1 SGHRS and CDR2 YFSETQ. This CDR3 region has 14 residues. V trimming: 3 bases; J trimming: 2 bases; junction bases outside the gene matches: 0. CDR3 DNA sequence: TGCGCCAGCAGCTCAGGGGGCACTAATGAAAAACTGTTTTTT. This encodes CASSSGGTNEKLFF.

The chain combines TRBV4-1 with TRBJ1-2; 11 bases map to TRBD1. Germline V gives CDR1 MGHRA, CDR2 YSYEKL. The CDR3 is 15 residues long. Unmatched junction bases numbered 3, after V lost 0 bases and J lost 6 bases. The CDR3 is CASSQDRTGGNGYTF. The CDR3 region has the DNA TGCGCCAGCAGCCAAGATAGGACAGGGGGCAATGGCTACACCTTC.

The rearrangement links TRBV28 to TRBJ1-5; 9 nucleotides align to TRBD1. Trimming took 6 bases from V and 4 from J; bases not matched to a gene: 7. The CDR3 is 15 residues long. CDR1 is MDHEN and CDR2 is SYDVKM in the germline V gene. The CDR3 DNA reads TGTGCCAGCAGACGCCGGACAGGGGTAAATCAGCCCCAGCATTTT. Protein product: CASRRRTGVNQPQHF.

The chain uses TRBV16 and TRBJ1-1; tentatively, D is TRBD1 (6 bases). V gave up 8 bases and J gave up 3 bases, with 13 bases separating them. There are 13 residues in the CDR3. Germline CDR1 and CDR2: KGHSY and FQNENV. The CDR3 region is CASGKQGDTEAFF. CDR3 nucleotides: TGTGCCAGCGGAAAACAGGGAGACACTGAAGCTTTCTTT.

The CDR3 coding sequence is TGTGCCAGCAGTTACCAGATCCACTACGAGCAGTACTTC. Its protein is CASSYQIHYEQYF. The chain is built from TRBV6-5 and TRBJ2-7; no clear D gene. Germline assignment: CDR1 MNHEY and CDR2 SVGAGI. The ends were cut back, 2 bases at V and 3 bases at J, with 8 bases in the middle. There are 13 residues in the CDR3.

The chain joins TRBV27 to TRBJ1-5; D not certain. Germline V lookup: CDR1 MNHEY, CDR2 SMNVEV (reference sequence). This CDR3 region has 12 residues. Trimming removed 3 bases at V and 6 bases at J, with 6 bases between. In nucleotides, the CDR3 is TGTGCCAGCAGTTTGCCGGGTCAGCCCCAGCATTTT. This sequence encodes CASSLPGQPQHF.

This CDR3 is CASSLMRIGTRDNEQFF. The CDR3 DNA is TGTGCCAGCAGCTTGATGAGGATTGGAACTAGGGACAATGAGCAGTTCTTC. The rearrangement links TRBV7-9 to TRBJ2-1; D may be TRBD2 (5 bases). Germline V gene sequence: CDR1 SEHNR, CDR2 FQNEAQ (reference sequence). Trimming cost V 3 bases and J 5 bases, with 20 bases left between them. The CDR3 runs 17 residues.

The chain uses TRBV5-3 and TRBJ1-4; D is possibly TRBD1 (6 bases). TRBV5-3 is designated an ORF whose function remains uncertain. There are 13 residues in the CDR3. Trimming shortened V by 4 bases and J by 6 bases, and 10 bases separated the two germline ends. Here the CDR3 DNA reads TGTGCCAGAAGCCTGGACAGATATGAAAAACTGTTTTTT. It encodes CARSLDRYEKLFF.

This sequence joins TRBV6-2 or TRBV6-3 and TRBJ2-7; 11 positions agree with TRBD2. Losses at the gene ends were 3 bases for V and 2 bases for J; bases not matched to a gene: 15. Germline CDR1 MNHEY, CDR2 SVGEGT. CDR3 length: 19 residues. The CDR3 protein is CASSYQFKLAGGPPYEQYF. CDR3 sequence (DNA): TGTGCCAGCAGTTATCAGTTCAAGCTAGCGGGGGGACCTCCCTACGAGCAGTACTTC.

V gene TRBV4-1 combines with J gene TRBJ2-5, with 9 positions matching TRBD1. The germline V gene has CDR1 MGHRA and CDR2 YSYEKL. With V trimmed by 5 bases and J by 2 bases, 6 bases remained unmatched. The CDR3 length is 15 residues. The CDR3 spells CASSTRTGDQETQYF. CDR3 nucleotides: TGCGCCAGCAGCACGAGGACAGGGGATCAAGAGACCCAGTACTTC.

As regards this clone: The CDR3 does not close with the conserved phenylalanine or tryptophan, likely indicating a read error. Because the CDR3's place on the DNA is in doubt, the DNA is left out and the CDR3 is given as listed by TCRdb. The gene calls are TRBV2 and TRBJ1-1; whether TRBD1, the table's D call, matches the DNA was not checked. Germline CDR1 SNHLY, CDR2 FYNNEI. The CDR3 region is 11 residues in length, termini included. The CDR3 reads CASTAGPELLC.

This rearrangement joins TRBV20-1 to TRBJ2-1, with D perhaps TRBD2 (5 bases). Germline loops: CDR1 DFQATT, CDR2 SNEGSKA (reference sequence). The CDR3 is 15 residues long. Trimming stripped 3 bases from V and 0 bases from J, with 12 bases between. CDR3 in DNA: TGCAGTGCTAGTTCCGTGGGGAGCTCCTACAATGAGCAGTTCTTC. Translating it yields CSASSVGSSYNEQFF.

This clone is a singleton in its sample. The chain carries TRBV7-2 and TRBJ2-5; D gene ambiguous. Per the germline V gene, CDR1 is SGHTA and CDR2 is FQGNSA. The V and J ends lost 5 bases and 5 bases respectively, with 12 bases between them. This CDR3 is 13 amino acids long. Written as DNA, the CDR3 is TGTGCCAGCAGCCCGAGGCTGAGGGAGACCCAGTACTTC. Amino acids: CASSPRLRETQYF.